The 19 T cell receptor beta chains listed next were all sequenced from one sample in a study of T cell responses to AZD1222 COVID-19 vaccine (TCRdb year 2021). The time point label, as the study defines it: about 28 days (+/-7) after the second vaccine dose. Libraries were made using the immunoSEQ multiplex PCR assay. Entries here come from immuneACCESS through TCRdb and include only in-frame sequences with V and J called. Some clones fail to appear in such tables; in the studies checked, an unresolved V gene covers under half of the shortfall, and the cause of the remainder is unknown. Counted in this sample were more than 110,000 clones; over 90% of them appeared once. Of the sample, about 3.7% falls within the top ten clones. The sample here was peripheral blood, taken 28 days after the second AZD1222 dose. The origin of the receptors is an adult who received the AZD1222 COVID-19 vaccine.

This chain joins TRBV15 and TRBJ2-2; TRBD2 aligns across 11 bases. V was pared by 0 bases and J by 4 bases, with 10 bases of the junction left unmatched. The CDR3 has 19 amino acids. Germline assignment: CDR1 LNHNV and CDR2 YYDKDF (reference sequence). The CDR3 coding sequence is TGTGCCACCAGCAGAGATCTTACTAGCGGGAGAATGGGCACCGGGGAGCTGTTTTTT. Amino acids: CATSRDLTSGRMGTGELFF.

This rearrangement joins TRBV14 to TRBJ1-4; TRBD1 might be the D (5 bases). V was clipped by 4 bases and J by 8 bases, with 17 bases between them. Germline CDR1 is SGHDN and CDR2 is FVKESK. CDR3 size: 15 residues. The CDR3: CASSPQLGGREKLFF. In nucleotides, the CDR3 is TGTGCCAGCAGCCCCCAATTGGGGGGTAGAGAAAAACTGTTTTTT.

The chain has TRBV28 and TRBJ1-3; D gene ambiguous. Germline assignment: CDR1 MDHEN and CDR2 SYDVKM. This CDR3 spans 16 amino acids. V gave up 2 bases and J gave up 4 bases, with 15 bases separating them. CDR3: CASSLRAGYYGNTIYF. The CDR3 coding sequence is TGTGCCAGCAGTTTAAGAGCGGGGTATTACGGAAACACCATATATTTT. Looking up the rest from reference TRBV28 and TRBJ1-3 gives the full variable domain: DVKVTQSSRYLVKRTGEKVFLECVQDMDHENMFWYRQDPGLGLRLIYFSYDVKMKEKGDIPEGYSVSREKKERFSLILESASTNQTSMYLCASSLRAGYYGNTIYFGEGSWLTVV.

The chain employs TRBV9 and TRBJ2-4; D ambiguous. CDR1 and CDR2 (germline): SGDLS, YYNGEE. CDR3 length equals 13 residues. Trimming stripped 0 bases from V and 1 base from J, with 2 bases between. This CDR3 reads CASSVDAKNIQYF. In nucleotides, the CDR3 is TGTGCCAGCAGCGTAGACGCCAAAAACATTCAGTACTTC.

A few counts support this clone. This chain connects TRBV6-2 or TRBV6-3 to TRBJ2-7; either TRBD1 or TRBD2 may supply D (6 bases each). Trimming left V 1 base short and J 3 bases short, with 10 bases between. CDR3 length: 14 amino acids. From germline, CDR1 is MNHEY and CDR2 SVGEGT. The CDR3 coding sequence is TGTGCCAGCAGTTACTTCGGGGGCCGCTACGAGCAGTACTTC. It encodes CASSYFGGRYEQYF.

The chain couples TRBV27 to TRBJ1-4; TRBD1 agrees at 12 bases. Germline V gene lookup returns CDR1 MNHEY and CDR2 SMNVEV (reference sequence). The CDR3 runs 19 residues. Unmatched junction bases numbered 17, after V lost 8 bases and J lost 4 bases. For the CDR3, the DNA is TGTGCCAGCGCCTCGTCCCCCCGGGACAGGGGGCATGTTAATGAAAAACTGTTTTTT. Encoded protein: CASASSPRDRGHVNEKLFF.

The chain couples TRBV2 to TRBJ1-1, with 8 bases identical to TRBD1. J was trimmed by 10 bases and V by 4 bases; bases with no gene match: 11. CDR3 size: 14 residues. Looked up from germline, CDR1 is SNHLY and CDR2 is FYNNEI. CDR3 loop: CASSALPTGAGAFF. CDR3 DNA: TGTGCCAGCAGTGCCCTTCCGACAGGGGCGGGAGCTTTCTTT.

This clone was picked up one time. The chain couples TRBV28 to TRBJ2-1; no clear D gene. CDR3 length: 13 residues. Germline V gene data show CDR1 as MDHEN and CDR2 as SYDVKM. Trimming removed 5 bases at V and 6 bases at J, with 11 bases between. CDR3 in DNA: TGTGCCAGCAGTCGGTACCTCCGCAATGAGCAGTTCTTC. Translation: CASSRYLRNEQFF.

The genes are TRBV6-1 and TRBJ2-7, with 7 bases matching TRBD2. Germline trimming cut 0 bases from V and 7 bases from J; bases unmatched to any gene: 9. The V gene's germline CDR1 is MNHNS and CDR2 SASEGT. The CDR3 runs 15 residues. In DNA form, the CDR3 reads TGTGCCAGCAGTGAAGCGCGGCTAGCGGAGGGAGAGCAGTACTTC. Translation gives CASSEARLAEGEQYF.

This clone is a singleton in its sample. This chain links TRBV7-9 with TRBJ2-1; TRBD2 agrees at 14 bases. From germline, CDR1 is SEHNR and CDR2 FQNEAQ (reference sequence). V was pared by 8 bases and J by 3 bases, with 3 bases of the junction left unmatched. This CDR3 has 15 amino acids. For the CDR3, the DNA is TGTGCCAGCCGACTAGCGGGAGGGCACTACAATGAGCAGTTCTTC. It codes for CASRLAGGHYNEQFF.

V and J are TRBV10-3 and TRBJ1-1; TRBD1 is a possible D gene (6 bases). Germline loops: CDR1 ENHRY, CDR2 SYGVKD. Trimming took off 0 bases at V and 0 bases at J, with 8 bases between the two ends. The CDR3 is 15 residues long. CDR3: CAISESGAMNTEAFF. CDR3 nucleotide sequence: TGTGCCATCAGTGAGTCGGGGGCAATGAACACTGAAGCTTTCTTT.

CDR3 nucleotide sequence: TGTGCCAGCAGTCTCCGGGACAGGGGAGTCTCGAAAGCTTTCTTT. Protein product: CASSLRDRGVSKAFF. The V gene is TRBV27, the J gene TRBJ1-1; TRBD1 matches 10 bases. This CDR3 contains 15 residues. CDR1 is MNHEY, CDR2 SMNVEV, per germline (reference sequence). The trim removed 5 bases at V and 9 bases at J, leaving 12 bases unmatched.

The chain links TRBV27 to TRBJ2-1; 15 bases map to TRBD2. This CDR3 comprises 18 residues. Trimming at V came to 4 bases and at J to 4 bases, leaving 8 bases not matched to a gene. Per germline, CDR1 MNHEY and CDR2 SMNVEV (reference sequence). For the CDR3, the DNA is TGTGCCAGCAGTTCCACTGGACTAGCGGGAGGGGGATACAATGAGCAGTTCTTC. Its translation: CASSSTGLAGGGYNEQFF.

The chain combines TRBV25-1 with TRBJ2-3; 7 nucleotides line up with TRBD2. After removal of 4 bases from V and 0 bases from J, the junction contained 7 bases not matched to a gene. This CDR3 comprises 16 residues. Germline CDR1 MGHDK, CDR2 SYGVNS. CDR3 in DNA: TGTGCCAGCAGTGGGACGAGCGGGGCTAGCACAGATACGCAGTATTTT. Translating gives CASSGTSGASTDTQYF.

The V and J genes are TRBV7-2 and TRBJ2-7; a weak D match, TRBD1 (6 bases). Trimming took 2 bases from V and 0 from J, leaving 8 bases between them. The germline V gene has CDR1 SGHTA and CDR2 FQGNSA. The CDR3 is made up of 14 amino acids. CDR3 sequence (DNA): TGTGCCAGCAGCTTATTGGACAGCTCCTACGAGCAGTACTTC. It is translated as CASSLLDSSYEQYF.

The chain carries TRBV5-8 and TRBJ1-2; D is perhaps TRBD1 (5 bases). The CDR3 spans 17 residues. In germline, CDR1 is SGHTS, CDR2 YDEGEE. V shed 0 bases and J shed 3 bases, with 18 bases lying between them. The CDR3 sequence: CASSLDKEGTGDYGYTF. The DNA for the CDR3 is TGTGCCAGCAGCTTGGATAAGGAGGGGACCGGAGACTATGGCTACACCTTC. The full variable domain, its missing parts supplied by reference TRBV5-8 and TRBJ1-2, is EAGVTQSPTHLIKTRGQQATLRCSPISGHTSVYWYQQALGLGLQFLLWYDEGEERNRGNFPPRFSGRQFPNYSSELNVNALELEDSALYLCASSLDKEGTGDYGYTFGSGTRLTVV.

J is TRBJ2-2 and V is TRBV19, with D unclear. V was pared by 4 bases and J by 3 bases, with 12 bases between. The CDR3 has 15 residues. Germline V gene data show CDR1 as LNHDA and CDR2 as SQIVND (reference sequence). CDR3 bases: TGTGCCAGTAGTAGGTTTGGGCTTCACACCGGGGAGCTGTTTTTT. Translated, it gives CASSRFGLHTGELFF.

V and J are TRBV6-5 and TRBJ2-2; D is uncertain. Germline V gene sequence: CDR1 MNHEY, CDR2 SVGAGI. This CDR3 has 15 residues. The V end lost 5 bases, the J end lost 0 bases, and 10 bases lay between the germline ends. DNA of the CDR3: TGTGCCAGCAGTACGGCGACGTCGAACACCGGGGAGCTGTTTTTT. Its protein is CASSTATSNTGELFF.

The chain carries TRBV27 and TRBJ1-2; 8 bases are a match to TRBD1. Germline V gives CDR1 MNHEY, CDR2 SMNVEV (reference sequence). V lost 6 bases to trimming and J lost 5 bases; unmatched junction nucleotides: 5. The CDR3 runs to 13 residues. The CDR3 here is CASSADREYGYTF. CDR3 nucleotides: TGTGCCAGCAGCGCGGACAGGGAGTATGGCTACACCTTC.